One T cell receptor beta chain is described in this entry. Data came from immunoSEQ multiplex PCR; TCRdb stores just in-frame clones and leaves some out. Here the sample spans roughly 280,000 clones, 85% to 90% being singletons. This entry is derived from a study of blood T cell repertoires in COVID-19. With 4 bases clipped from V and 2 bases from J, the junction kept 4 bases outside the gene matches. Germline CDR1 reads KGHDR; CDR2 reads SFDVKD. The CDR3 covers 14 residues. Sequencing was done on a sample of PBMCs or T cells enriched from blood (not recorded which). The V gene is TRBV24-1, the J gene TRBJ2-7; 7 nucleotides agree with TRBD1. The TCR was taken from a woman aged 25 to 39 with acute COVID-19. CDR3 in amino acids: CATSDNRGPYEQYF. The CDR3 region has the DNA TGTGCCACCAGTGACAACAGGGGACCCTACGAGCAGTACTTC.